The 29 T cell receptor beta chains below were found in one sample sequenced in a study of CD8 T cells in ankylosing spondylitis. TCRdb processed the 5' RACE reads anew with MiXCR; each CDR3 protein has one entry. The sample includes 200,000 to 300,000 distinct CDR3 sequences, around 32% of them seen just once. Sequencing was carried out using blood, either unsorted or a sorted T cell fraction (not recorded which). Receptors were obtained from a male donor with ankylosing spondylitis or in good health (not recorded which).

The sample holds a few counts of this clonotype. V and J are TRBV27 and TRBJ1-5, with TRBD1 matching over 7 bases. CDR1 MNHEY and CDR2 SMNVEV come from the germline V gene (reference sequence). The V gene end was trimmed by 8 bases and the J gene end by 0 bases; junction bases not matched to a gene: 7. CDR3 size: 15 residues. CDR3 in amino acids: CASARGTASNQPQHF. DNA of the CDR3: TGTGCCAGCGCCCGAGGGACAGCTAGCAATCAGCCCCAGCATTTT.

This clonotype occurred a few times. The CDR3 protein is CSASAPGGFGYGYTF. As DNA, the CDR3 is TGCAGTGCTAGCGCCCCGGGGGGCTTCGGCTATGGCTACACCTTC. This sequence joins TRBV20-1 and TRBJ1-2, with D possibly being TRBD1 (6 bases). The CDR3 is made up of 15 amino acids. With 3 bases removed from V and 4 bases from J, the gap between germline ends came to 18 bases. In germline, CDR1 is DFQATT, CDR2 SNEGSKA (reference sequence).

This clonotype appeared a few times. The chain recombines TRBV6-5 with TRBJ1-4, with D possibly TRBD1 on 5 matching bases. There are 14 residues in the CDR3. V was trimmed by 2 bases and J by 5 bases, leaving 9 bases between them. Germline V gene lookup returns CDR1 MNHEY and CDR2 SVGAGI. The CDR3 nucleotides read TGTGCCAGCAGTTACGCCGGGGCGAATGAAAAACTGTTTTTT. Amino acid sequence: CASSYAGANEKLFF.

The rearrangement uses TRBV29-1 and TRBJ2-5; D possibly uses TRBD1 or TRBD2 (5 bases each). The CDR3 runs to 14 residues. Trimming pared 0 bases from V and 3 bases from J, leaving 11 bases between. The germline CDR1 and CDR2 sequences are SQVTM and ANQGSEA. This chain's CDR3 is CSVEDGTGKETQYF. As DNA, the CDR3 is TGCAGCGTTGAAGATGGGACGGGAAAAGAGACCCAGTACTTC.

The DNA of the CDR3 is TGTGCCATCAGTGAGGCCGACATAAAGAAAATGGAAGAGACCCAGTACTTC. Residues: CAISEADIKKMEETQYF. The chain carries TRBV10-3 and TRBJ2-5; D gene unclear. Germline CDR1 reads ENHRY; CDR2 reads SYGVKD. Trimming left V 2 bases short and J 3 bases short, with 19 bases between. The CDR3 totals 17 residues.

This chain connects TRBV3-1 to TRBJ2-3, with a tentative D call TRBD2 (6 bases). Per the germline V gene, CDR1 is LGHDT and CDR2 is YNNKEL (reference sequence). V lost 3 bases and J lost 3, with 10 bases in between. The CDR3 has 14 residues. CDR3 nucleotides: TGTGCCAGCAGCCACGGGCGGGAAACAGATACGCAGTATTTT. Protein sequence: CASSHGRETDTQYF.

The J gene is TRBJ2-7, the V gene TRBV20-1; no firm D call. There are 14 residues in the CDR3. Germline V gene sequence: CDR1 DFQATT, CDR2 SNEGSKA (reference sequence). Trimming removed 2 bases at V and 3 bases at J, with 14 bases between. The CDR3 DNA follows: TGCAGTGCTAGAATAAGGAGTTCTAGCTACGAGCAGTACTTC. Translation gives CSARIRSSSYEQYF.

This clonotype was found a few times. V usage is TRBV29-1 and J usage is TRBJ2-7; 8 bases map to TRBD2. Germline loops: CDR1 SQVTM, CDR2 ANQGSEA. J was trimmed by 6 bases and V by 4 bases; bases with no gene match: 2. There are 11 residues in the CDR3. The CDR3 reads CSVATSGEQYF. CDR3 nucleotide sequence: TGCAGCGTTGCCACTAGCGGCGAGCAGTACTTC.

This chain uses TRBV12-3 or TRBV12-4 with TRBJ1-1, with D maybe TRBD1 (6 bases). Trimming took 0 bases from V and 4 from J, leaving 9 bases between them. The CDR3 is 14 amino acids. The CDR3 loop reads CASSLAGQFTEAFF. As DNA, the CDR3 is TGTGCCAGCAGTTTAGCAGGACAGTTCACTGAAGCTTTCTTT.

This clonotype was counted between two and nine times. The gene calls are TRBV3-1 and TRBJ1-2; D is ambiguous. Trimming shortened V by 4 bases and J by 6 bases, and 15 bases separated the two germline ends. Germline CDR1 and CDR2: LGHDT and YNNKEL (reference sequence). The CDR3 runs to 14 residues. The CDR3 sequence is CASSRNGGSHGYTF. Written as DNA, the CDR3 is TGTGCCAGCAGCCGCAACGGAGGTTCCCATGGCTACACCTTC.

There are a few counts of this clonotype. The genes are TRBV5-1 and TRBJ1-1; TRBD1 might be the D (6 bases). The CDR3 sequence is 15 residues long. CDR1 SGHRS and CDR2 YFSETQ come from the germline V gene. Trimming left V 1 base short and J 6 bases short, with 16 bases between. CDR3 residues: CASSLTGQFRSEAFF. The CDR3 DNA sequence: TGCGCCAGCAGCTTGACCGGACAGTTTCGATCTGAAGCTTTCTTT. The complete variable domain, with remaining parts taken from reference TRBV5-1 and TRBJ1-1, reads KAGVTQTPRYLIKTRGQQVTLSCSPISGHRSVSWYQQTPGQGLQFLFEYFSETQRNKGNFPGRFSGRQFSNSRSEMNVSTLELGDSALYLCASSLTGQFRSEAFFGQGTRLTVV.

The table lists this clonotype with a few counts. CDR3 loop: CASSAPPPMSLVYEQYF. CDR3 DNA: TGTGCCAGCAGTGCTCCTCCGCCTATGTCTTTAGTGTACGAGCAGTACTTC. The chain carries TRBV28 and TRBJ2-7; no firm D call. Trimming removed 5 bases at V and 4 bases at J, with 24 bases between. This CDR3 spans 17 amino acids. Germline V gene sequence: CDR1 MDHEN, CDR2 SYDVKM. Together with reference TRBV28 and TRBJ2-7, the CDR3 gives the full variable domain: DVKVTQSSRYLVKRTGEKVFLECVQDMDHENMFWYRQDPGLGLRLIYFSYDVKMKEKGDIPEGYSVSREKKERFSLILESASTNQTSMYLCASSAPPPMSLVYEQYFGPGTRLTVT.

In its sample, this clonotype was seen a few times. The chain recombines TRBV4-2 with TRBJ2-5; the D is unclear. The CDR3 extends over 15 amino acids. V lost 0 bases to trimming and J lost 1 base, with 9 bases between them. The germline V gene has CDR1 LGHNA and CDR2 YNFKEQ. The CDR3 coding sequence is TGTGCCAGCAGCCAAGATGCTCCGGGCCAAGAGACCCAGTACTTC. Protein: CASSQDAPGQETQYF.

The chain carries TRBV6-1 and TRBJ1-2; 9 nucleotides agree with TRBD1. With V trimmed by 5 bases and J by 7 bases, 5 bases remained unmatched. The CDR3 extends over 13 amino acids. Germline values: CDR1 MNHNS, CDR2 SASEGT. As DNA, the CDR3 is TGTGCCAGCAGTCGACAGGGGGGCAGTGGCTACACCTTC. Translating gives CASSRQGGSGYTF.

The table lists this clonotype with a few counts. The chain combines TRBV5-1 with TRBJ2-5; TRBD1 matches at 8 bases. The CDR3 has 14 residues. Germline assignment: CDR1 SGHRS and CDR2 YFSETQ. Unmatched junction bases numbered 8, after V lost 9 bases and J lost 1 base. CDR3 in amino acids: CATRTGPSQETQYF. For the CDR3, the DNA is TGCGCCACCCGGACAGGGCCGTCCCAAGAGACCCAGTACTTC.

The rearrangement joins TRBV7-8 to TRBJ2-7; tentative D call: TRBD2 (6 bases). Per germline, CDR1 SGHVS and CDR2 FQNEAQ. V was shortened by 1 base and J by 5 bases, with 15 bases between the two germline ends. The CDR3 covers 15 residues. DNA of the CDR3: TGTGCCAGCAGCTTAGGGTTTCAGTGGGGGGACGAGCAGTACTTC. Amino acid sequence: CASSLGFQWGDEQYF.

The sample holds a few counts of this clonotype. V and J are TRBV10-3 and TRBJ2-3, with TRBD1 as a possible D gene (7 bases). This CDR3 has 14 amino acids. The germline V and J ends were trimmed by 7 bases and 1 base, with 12 bases remaining between them. The germline V gene has CDR1 ENHRY and CDR2 SYGVKD. CDR3 amino acids: CAIIDREGTDTQYF. In DNA form, the CDR3 reads TGTGCCATCATCGACAGGGAGGGCACAGATACGCAGTATTTT.

The chain recombines TRBV12-3 or TRBV12-4 with TRBJ2-1, with 8 bases aligning to TRBD2. The CDR3 runs 15 residues. V trimming: 6 bases; J trimming: 0 bases; junction bases outside the gene matches: 4. CDR3 amino acids: CASRQRGNSYNEQFF. As DNA, the CDR3 is TGTGCCAGCAGACAGCGGGGGAACTCCTACAATGAGCAGTTCTTC.

This clonotype was seen ten or more times. This rearrangement joins TRBV6-5 to TRBJ1-6, with TRBD1 matching over 7 bases. The junction had 3 bases not matched to a gene; V was cut back by 0 bases and J by 7 bases. Germline V gene lookup returns CDR1 MNHEY and CDR2 SVGAGI. The CDR3 runs to 15 residues. CDR3 sequence: CASSYSPQGNSPLHF. CDR3 nucleotide sequence: TGTGCCAGCAGTTACTCGCCACAGGGGAATTCACCCCTCCACTTT.

In this sample, this clonotype turned up once. The chain recombines TRBV12-3 or TRBV12-4 with TRBJ2-3; TRBD1 might be the D (6 bases). The CDR3 spans 17 residues. The V end lost 2 bases, the J end lost 7 bases, and 22 bases lay between the germline ends. The CDR3 loop reads CASSLIARGRAVHTQYF. The CDR3 bases are TGTGCCAGCAGTTTAATTGCCAGGGGCAGGGCCGTTCATACGCAGTATTTT.

This rearrangement joins TRBV5-1 to TRBJ2-5; no reliable D call. CDR3 length equals 14 residues. Deletions cut 0 bases from V and 0 bases from J, with 6 bases between. The germline V gene has CDR1 SGHRS and CDR2 YFSETQ. The CDR3 protein is CASSLGRNQETQYF. For the CDR3, the DNA is TGCGCCAGCAGCTTGGGAAGAAACCAAGAGACCCAGTACTTC.

This chain links TRBV5-1 with TRBJ2-1, with D possibly matching TRBD1 (6 bases). Per the germline V gene, CDR1 is SGHRS and CDR2 is YFSETQ. The V and J ends lost 4 bases and 6 bases respectively, with 14 bases between them. The CDR3 is 14 amino acids. The CDR3 loop reads CASSNPLGANEQFF. The CDR3 nucleotides are TGCGCCAGCAGCAACCCCTTGGGGGCCAATGAGCAGTTCTTC.

This clonotype has only a few counts. This chain uses TRBV12-3 or TRBV12-4 with TRBJ2-3; 7 bases match TRBD1. CDR3 size: 15 residues. Trimming took 5 bases from V and 1 from J; bases not matched to a gene: 6. The chain's CDR3 is CASSNRDRRTDTQYF. CDR3 bases: TGTGCCAGCAGTAACCGGGACAGACGCACAGATACGCAGTATTTT.

The rearrangement joins TRBV11-1 to TRBJ2-5; TRBD2 agrees at 14 bases. Trimming took 5 bases from V and 0 from J; bases not matched to a gene: 8. The CDR3 extends over 18 amino acids. CDR1 SGHAT and CDR2 FQDESV come from the germline V gene (reference sequence). For the CDR3, the DNA is TGTGCCAGCAGCCTCGGACTAGCGGGGGGCGGGTACCAAGAGACCCAGTACTTC. The encoded protein is CASSLGLAGGGYQETQYF.

The chain employs TRBV12-3 or TRBV12-4 and TRBJ2-1; no reliable D call. Trimming shortened V by 7 bases and J by 8 bases, and 12 bases separated the two germline ends. CDR3 size: 12 residues. The CDR3 sequence is CASTLQRDEQFF. CDR3 DNA sequence: TGTGCCAGCACCCTTCAACGCGATGAGCAGTTCTTC.

This clonotype was counted only a few times. The chain has TRBV6-6 and TRBJ2-1; D gene unclear. V lost 5 bases, J lost 8 bases, and 7 bases lay in between. The CDR3 is made up of 11 amino acids. The germline gives CDR1 MNHNY, CDR2 SVGAGI (reference sequence). CDR3 residues: CASSPGYEQFF. CDR3 DNA: TGTGCCAGCAGTCCCGGGTATGAGCAGTTCTTC.

By share of the sample, this clonotype is medium-sized (0.01 to 0.1%). CDR3 sequence (DNA): TGTGCCAGCAGCTCTAATCGGGGGACCCCGCCTGAAGCTTTCTTT. This translates into CASSSNRGTPPEAFF. This sequence joins TRBV7-6 and TRBJ1-1; a possible D gene is TRBD1 (5 bases). V was cut by 4 bases and J by 6 bases, with 18 bases left in between. This CDR3 spans 15 amino acids. Germline V gene sequence: CDR1 SGHVS, CDR2 FNYEAQ. Using reference TRBV7-6 and TRBJ1-1 for the parts outside the CDR3, the full variable domain is GAGVSQSPRYKVTKRGQDVALRCDPISGHVSLYWYRQALGQGPEFLTYFNYEAQQDKSGLPNDRFSAERPEGSISTLTIQRTEQRDSAMYRCASSSNRGTPPEAFFGQGTRLTVV.

This clonotype was seen only a few times. The genes are TRBV20-1 and TRBJ2-7; 11 bases align to TRBD1. With 5 bases clipped from V and 5 bases from J, the junction kept 8 bases outside the gene matches. This CDR3 has 14 residues. The germline gives CDR1 DFQATT, CDR2 SNEGSKA (reference sequence). CDR3 residues: CSAFPGQGEDEQYF. The CDR3 DNA reads as TGCAGTGCTTTTCCGGGACAGGGGGAGGACGAGCAGTACTTC.

This sequence joins TRBV24-1 and TRBJ2-1; TRBD1 matches 12 bases. The CDR3 covers 16 residues. The germline V gene has CDR1 KGHDR and CDR2 SFDVKD. V dropped 3 bases and J dropped 6; count of bases not matched to a gene: 5. The CDR3 DNA reads as TGTGCCACCAGTGATGGGACAGGGGGCGCGGGCAATGAGCAGTTCTTC. Translating gives CATSDGTGGAGNEQFF.